This record concerns one T cell receptor (beta chain) sequence. The CDR3 length is 17 residues. Deletions cut 0 bases from V and 4 bases from J, with 18 bases between. The germline V gene encodes CDR1 LGHNA and CDR2 YSLEER. These data are taken from a study of control samples from healthy donors and cancer patients. Sequenced by immunoSEQ multiplex PCR; TCRdb stores in-frame clones only, minus some. The repertoire has around 9,000 clones, 91% of them found once; the top ten carry less than 20%. This receptor was identified in a man between 60 and 70 years old with colorectal cancer. The specimen sequenced was PBMCs. V and J are TRBV4-3 and TRBJ1-1, with D possibly TRBD1 on 6 matching bases. CDR3 sequence: CASSQDSTWGASTEAFF. The CDR3 DNA reads TGCGCCAGCAGCCAAGATTCGACGTGGGGGGCGAGCACTGAAGCTTTCTTT.